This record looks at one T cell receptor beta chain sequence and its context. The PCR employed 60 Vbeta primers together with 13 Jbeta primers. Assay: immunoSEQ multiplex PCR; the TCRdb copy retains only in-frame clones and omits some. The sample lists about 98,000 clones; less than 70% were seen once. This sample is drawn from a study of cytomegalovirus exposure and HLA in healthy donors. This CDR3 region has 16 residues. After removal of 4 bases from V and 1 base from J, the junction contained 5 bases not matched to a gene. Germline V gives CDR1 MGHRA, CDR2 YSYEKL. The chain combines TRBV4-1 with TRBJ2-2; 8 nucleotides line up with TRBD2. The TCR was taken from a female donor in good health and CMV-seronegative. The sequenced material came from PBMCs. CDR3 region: CASSLVAGGNTGELFF. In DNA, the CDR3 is TGCGCCAGCAGCCTAGTTGCGGGAGGGAACACCGGGGAGCTGTTTTTT.